This TCR beta chain was sequenced in a study of T cells in women clearing cervical HPV infection. The repertoire was sequenced with immunoSEQ multiplex PCR; TCRdb's copy has only in-frame clones and lacks some. Its table records tens of thousands of clones. Worth noting for this clone: Sequencing ends 3 residues short of the CDR3 end; the germline J gene provides the rest.

V was clipped by 8 bases and J by 2 bases; unmatched bases: 6. Germline assignment: CDR1 SNHLY and CDR2 FYNNEI. This CDR3 region has 14 residues. The clonotype originates from a woman between 18 and 75 years old with a cervical HPV16 infection that either progressed to CIN3+ or cleared (not recorded which). The sequencing sample was made of blood buffy coat. The gene calls are TRBV2 and TRBJ1-1; 9 positions match TRBD1. CDR3 amino acids: CASGGQGLNTEAFF. The part of the CDR3 DNA that was read is TGTGCCAGCGGGGGACAGGGCCTTAACACTGAA.